Each of the 31 T cell receptor beta chains below was sequenced from the same sample in a study of shared clonotypes between healthy human individuals. The table came from immunoSEQ multiplex PCR; TCRdb's copy has only in-frame clones and leaves some out. Of around 550,000 clones listed, 95% are singletons. The naive CD8 fraction comprised CD45RO-negative cells positively selected for CCR7 and excluded terminally differentiated effector memory CD45RA+ cells. Input material: naive CD8+ T cells sorted from blood. These TCRs come from a woman in her 30s in good health.

This clone was observed once. This chain connects TRBV28 to TRBJ1-4, with 9 bases aligning to TRBD1. CDR1 is MDHEN, CDR2 SYDVKM, per germline. V shed 0 bases and J 10 bases; nucleotides not matched to a gene: 6. The CDR3 runs 15 residues. The DNA of the CDR3 is TGTGCCAGCAGTTTATGGGACAGGGGATCCCTAAAACTGTTTTTT. This gives the protein CASSLWDRGSLKLFF. The variable domain in full, completed from reference TRBV28 and TRBJ1-4, reads DVKVTQSSRYLVKRTGEKVFLECVQDMDHENMFWYRQDPGLGLRLIYFSYDVKMKEKGDIPEGYSVSREKKERFSLILESASTNQTSMYLCASSLWDRGSLKLFFGSGTQLSVL.

The genes are TRBV21-1 and TRBJ2-5. TRBV21-1 counts as a pseudogene. The CDR3 sequence is 15 residues long. In nucleotides, the CDR3 is TGTGCCAGCGTGCTTCGGGCCCGGCTTCAAGAGACCCAGTACTTC. Translation gives CASVLRARLQETQYF.

The J gene is TRBJ1-1, the V gene TRBV13; no firm D call. V lost 1 base to trimming and J lost 1 base, with 4 bases between them. Germline CDR1 reads PRHDT; CDR2 reads FYEKMQ (reference sequence). The CDR3 loop spans 13 amino acids. The CDR3 spells CASSLEANTEAFF. Written as DNA, the CDR3 is TGTGCCAGCAGCTTAGAAGCGAACACTGAAGCTTTCTTT. Using reference TRBV13 and TRBJ1-1 for the parts outside the CDR3, the full variable domain is AAGVIQSPRHLIKEKRETATLKCYPIPRHDTVYWYQQGPGQDPQFLISFYEKMQSDKGSIPDRFSAQQFSDYHSELNMSSLELGDSALYFCASSLEANTEAFFGQGTRLTVV.

This chain joins TRBV19 and TRBJ2-7; a weak D match, TRBD1 (5 bases). The CDR3 contains 14 residues. With 2 bases removed from V and 2 bases from J, the gap between germline ends came to 10 bases. Germline V gene lookup returns CDR1 LNHDA and CDR2 SQIVND (reference sequence). CDR3 DNA: TGTGCCAGTAGTATATCCGGACAAGCCTACGAGCAGTACTTC. Translation: CASSISGQAYEQYF.

V and J are TRBV29-1 and TRBJ2-7, with 7 positions matching TRBD1. In germline, CDR1 is SQVTM, CDR2 ANQGSEA. The ends lost 6 bases at V and 2 bases at J; junction bases unmatched: 13. This CDR3 has 15 residues. This chain's CDR3 is CSVKGGRERPYEQYF. The CDR3 DNA follows: TGCAGCGTCAAAGGGGGCAGGGAAAGGCCCTACGAGCAGTACTTC.

About this clone itself: Other nucleotide sequences in the sample specify the same CDR3. V is TRBV6-5 and J is TRBJ2-7, with unresolved D. The CDR3 is 13 residues long. V lost 2 bases to trimming and J lost 0 bases, with 5 bases between them. Per germline, CDR1 MNHEY and CDR2 SVGAGI. The CDR3 protein is CASSYSSSYEQYF. CDR3 DNA sequence: TGTGCCAGCAGTTACAGTAGCTCCTACGAGCAGTACTTC.

The chain uses TRBV27 and TRBJ2-1, with TRBD2 matching over 10 bases. Germline assignment: CDR1 MNHEY and CDR2 SMNVEV (reference sequence). This CDR3 has 17 amino acids. Germline trimming cut 4 bases from V and 0 bases from J; bases unmatched to any gene: 6. The CDR3 reads CASSSSSSGSSYNEQFF. CDR3 DNA sequence: TGTGCCAGCAGTTCCTCATCTAGCGGGAGCTCCTACAATGAGCAGTTCTTC.

This clone was seen a single time. The chain joins TRBV7-8 to TRBJ2-7; D might be TRBD2 (5 bases). The CDR3 has 12 residues. The V gene's germline CDR1 is SGHVS and CDR2 FQNEAQ. The ends were cut back, 3 bases at V and 4 bases at J, with 7 bases in the middle. The CDR3 DNA follows: TGTGCCAGCAGCTTCGGGGTTTACGAGCAGTACTTC. Translating it yields CASSFGVYEQYF. Drawing the rest from reference TRBV7-8 and TRBJ2-7, the complete variable domain is GAGVSQSPRYKVAKRGQDVALRCDPISGHVSLFWYQQALGQGPEFLTYFQNEAQLDKSGLPSDRFFAERPEGSVSTLKIQRTQQEDSAVYLCASSFGVYEQYFGPGTRLTVT.

This chain joins TRBV28 and TRBJ1-5; D not certain. Germline-derived CDR1 and CDR2 are MDHEN and SYDVKM. Trimming took off 5 bases at V and 3 bases at J, with 11 bases between the two ends. The CDR3 is 14 amino acids. CDR3 sequence reads: CASSQTGNNQPQHF. Written as DNA, the CDR3 is TGTGCCAGCAGTCAGACGGGGAACAATCAGCCCCAGCATTTT.

Points on this clone: Other DNA sequences in this specimen translate into the identical CDR3. The chain couples TRBV5-6 to TRBJ2-7; weak D call: TRBD1 (7 bases). The length of the CDR3 is 12 residues. V was cut by 4 bases and J by 5 bases, with 10 bases left in between. Germline loops: CDR1 SGHDT, CDR2 YYEEEE. CDR3 loop: CASSGGTDEQYF. CDR3 coding DNA: TGTGCCAGCAGCGGCGGGACAGACGAGCAGTACTTC.

The chain has TRBV28 and TRBJ2-7; D possibly corresponds to TRBD2 (5 bases). Germline V gene data show CDR1 as MDHEN and CDR2 as SYDVKM. V lost 6 bases and J lost 6, with 24 bases in between. The length of the CDR3 is 16 residues. The CDR3 region has the DNA TGTGCCAGCAGCCTCCGCCCGGGGTTGGGGTCCGCCGAGCAGTACTTC. Protein: CASSLRPGLGSAEQYF. Using reference TRBV28 and TRBJ2-7 for the parts outside the CDR3, the full variable domain is DVKVTQSSRYLVKRTGEKVFLECVQDMDHENMFWYRQDPGLGLRLIYFSYDVKMKEKGDIPEGYSVSREKKERFSLILESASTNQTSMYLCASSLRPGLGSAEQYFGPGTRLTVT.

The rearrangement links TRBV7-9 to TRBJ2-5, with D perhaps matching TRBD2 (5 bases). CDR3 length: 14 residues. Germline V gene lookup returns CDR1 SEHNR and CDR2 FQNEAQ (reference sequence). Trimming cost V 5 bases and J 2 bases, with 12 bases left between them. CDR3 sequence (DNA): TGTGCCAGCAGCGGCTTGGGGAGACAAGAGACCCAGTACTTC. Protein product: CASSGLGRQETQYF.

This clone is a singleton in its sample. The chain employs TRBV9 and TRBJ2-5; 7 positions match TRBD1. The tail of the sequence fits TRBJ2-7 better, so the J call may be wrong. The CDR3 is made up of 13 amino acids. Germline V CDR1 and CDR2: SGDLS, YYNGEE. The CDR3 nucleotides read TGTGCCAGCAGCCCAGGGGGTCCTTACGAGCAGTACTTC. This translates into CASSPGGPYEQYF.

This sequence joins TRBV4-1 and TRBJ1-5; 9 bases are shared with TRBD1. This CDR3 is 17 amino acids long. Germline V lookup: CDR1 MGHRA, CDR2 YSYEKL. V lost 2 bases and J lost 5; bases outside the gene matches: 10. CDR3 sequence reads: CASSQSGQGRRDQPQHF. CDR3 nucleotides: TGCGCCAGCAGCCAATCCGGACAGGGGCGCCGTGATCAGCCCCAGCATTTT.

This clone appeared a single time. This sample also contains other DNA sequences that code for the same CDR3. The V gene is TRBV28, the J gene TRBJ1-1, with 7 bases fitting TRBD1. The CDR3 loop spans 13 amino acids. V lost 3 bases to trimming and J lost 6 bases; unmatched junction nucleotides: 4. The germline CDR1 and CDR2 sequences are MDHEN and SYDVKM. CDR3 nucleotides: TGTGCCAGCAGTTTTTTAGGGGGCCCTGAAGCTTTCTTT. Its protein product is CASSFLGGPEAFF.

This chain links TRBV10-2 with TRBJ1-1, with a possible D match to TRBD1 (6 bases). Germline CDR1 WSHSY, CDR2 SAAADI. Deletions cut 3 bases from V and 7 bases from J, with 6 bases between. The CDR3 sequence is 11 residues long. The CDR3 is CASSEGGEAFF. The CDR3 region has the DNA TGCGCCAGCAGTGAAGGGGGTGAAGCTTTCTTT.

This chain uses TRBV4-2 with TRBJ2-5; D is possibly TRBD2 (6 bases). The J call may be in error: the DNA end matches TRBJ2-7 better. Germline CDR1 reads LGHNA; CDR2 reads YNFKEQ. There are 15 residues in the CDR3. The CDR3 sequence is CASSQVPGAAYEQYF. The CDR3 DNA reads TGTGCCAGCAGCCAAGTGCCGGGAGCTGCCTACGAGCAGTACTTC.

The J gene is TRBJ2-5, the V gene TRBV7-9; tentatively, D is TRBD1 (5 bases). The V gene lost 7 bases and the J gene lost 1 base, with 16 bases spanning the gap. CDR1 is SEHNR, CDR2 FQNEAQ, per germline (reference sequence). CDR3 length equals 15 residues. Here the CDR3 reads CASTLKQGIQETQYF. CDR3 coding DNA: TGTGCCAGCACCCTAAAGCAGGGCATCCAAGAGACCCAGTACTTC.

This chain links TRBV7-6 with TRBJ2-1, with D possibly matching TRBD2 (5 bases). Germline assignment: CDR1 SGHVS and CDR2 FNYEAQ. The CDR3 loop spans 16 amino acids. Trimming left V 5 bases short and J 3 bases short, with 17 bases between. The CDR3 sequence is CASSPTGEFYYNEQFF. The CDR3 bases are TGTGCCAGCAGCCCCACCGGGGAGTTTTACTACAATGAGCAGTTCTTC.

The chain has TRBV6-4 and TRBJ1-5; 7 positions agree with TRBD1. With 7 bases clipped from V and 0 bases from J, the junction kept 6 bases outside the gene matches. CDR3 size: 15 residues. Germline V gene sequence: CDR1 MRHNA, CDR2 SNTAGT. The DNA for the CDR3 is TGTGCCAGCACAGGACAGGAGATTAGCAATCAGCCCCAGCATTTT. Its protein product is CASTGQEISNQPQHF.

V gene TRBV7-9 combines with J gene TRBJ1-1; 9 positions agree with TRBD1. The ends lost 5 bases at V and 5 bases at J; junction bases unmatched: 6. The germline CDR1 and CDR2 sequences are SEHNR and FQNEAQ (reference sequence). CDR3 size: 14 residues. CDR3 sequence: CASSQGQGLTEAFF. The CDR3 DNA follows: TGTGCCAGCAGCCAGGGACAGGGTTTAACTGAAGCTTTCTTT.

In regard to this clone: This specimen includes other DNA sequences encoding the same CDR3. The DNA of the CDR3 is TGTGCCAGCAGCTTCTCAAACAATGAGCAGTTCTTC. It is translated as CASSFSNNEQFF. The chain couples TRBV5-6 to TRBJ2-1, with D hard to call. This CDR3 spans 12 amino acids. The V gene's germline CDR1 is SGHDT and CDR2 YYEEEE. The V end lost 2 bases, the J end lost 5 bases, and 5 bases lay between the germline ends.

The chain carries TRBV11-3 and TRBJ2-3; TRBD1 matches 8 bases. Germline trimming cut 5 bases from V and 5 bases from J; bases unmatched to any gene: 6. Per the germline V gene, CDR1 is SGHNT and CDR2 is YENEEA. The CDR3 is 14 amino acids. CDR3 region: CASSQTGAIDTQYF. The CDR3 DNA follows: TGTGCCAGCAGCCAGACAGGGGCGATAGATACGCAGTATTTT. Filled out from reference TRBV11-3 and TRBJ2-3, the complete variable domain reads EAGVVQSPRYKIIEKKQPVAFWCNPISGHNTLYWYLQNLGQGPELLIRYENEEAVDDSQLPKDRFSAERLKGVDSTLKIQPAELGDSAVYLCASSQTGAIDTQYFGPGTRLTVL.

V gene TRBV27 combines with J gene TRBJ2-1; 10 positions agree with TRBD2. In germline, CDR1 is MNHEY, CDR2 SMNVEV (reference sequence). Trimming removed 7 bases from V and 2 bases from J; junction bases left unmatched: 17. CDR3 length: 19 amino acids. In DNA form, the CDR3 reads TGTGCCAGCAATGGGCCCCCGAGAAGCGGGAGGGCAACCTACAATGAGCAGTTCTTC. Residues: CASNGPPRSGRATYNEQFF.

The chain joins TRBV27 to TRBJ2-1; D gene ambiguous. The germline V gene has CDR1 MNHEY and CDR2 SMNVEV (reference sequence). This CDR3 is 13 amino acids long. Between the trimmed V and J ends, which lost 5 bases and 7 bases, there was a span of 12 bases. The CDR3 region is CASSLIQSNEQFF. Written as DNA, the CDR3 is TGTGCCAGCAGTCTGATTCAGAGTAATGAGCAGTTCTTC.

The genes are TRBV15 and TRBJ2-1, with 7 bases lining up with TRBD1. Unmatched junction bases numbered 4, after V lost 0 bases and J lost 5 bases. Germline CDR1 LNHNV, CDR2 YYDKDF (reference sequence). The CDR3 totals 15 residues. CDR3 region: CATSREGTADNEQFF. CDR3 sequence (DNA): TGTGCCACCAGCAGAGAAGGGACAGCAGACAATGAGCAGTTCTTC.

This clone appeared a single time. The chain has TRBV28 and TRBJ2-6; D unresolved. The germline V gene encodes CDR1 MDHEN and CDR2 SYDVKM. The CDR3 is made up of 15 amino acids. V was shortened by 5 bases and J by 4 bases, with 12 bases between the two germline ends. CDR3 protein: CASSPARLGANVLTF. In nucleotides, the CDR3 is TGTGCCAGCAGTCCAGCCCGGCTCGGGGCCAACGTCCTGACTTTC.

This sequence joins TRBV4-1 and TRBJ2-1; 10 positions match TRBD1. In germline, CDR1 is MGHRA, CDR2 YSYEKL. This CDR3 is built from 16 residues. V gave up 4 bases and J gave up 3 bases; unmatched junction bases: 6. The CDR3 is CASSLKGDRGYNEQFF. The CDR3 bases are TGCGCCAGCAGCCTCAAGGGGGACAGGGGCTACAATGAGCAGTTCTTC.

The V and J genes are TRBV29-1 and TRBJ1-4; D uncertain. Trimming removed 1 base at V and 10 bases at J, with 22 bases between. In germline, CDR1 is SQVTM, CDR2 ANQGSEA. The CDR3 spans 16 residues. The CDR3 spells CSVEAPAGEGGVKLFF. CDR3 coding DNA: TGCAGCGTTGAAGCTCCCGCCGGTGAGGGTGGGGTAAAACTGTTTTTT. The whole variable domain, remainder taken from reference TRBV29-1 and TRBJ1-4, is SAVISQKPSRDICQRGTSLTIQCQVDSQVTMMFWYRQQPGQSLTLIATANQGSEATYESGFVIDKFPISRPNLTFSTLTVSNMSPEDSSIYLCSVEAPAGEGGVKLFFGSGTQLSVL.

The chain is built from TRBV5-6 and TRBJ1-1; the D is unclear. Germline V gene lookup returns CDR1 SGHDT and CDR2 YYEEEE. V was trimmed by 0 bases and J by 3 bases, leaving 12 bases between them. CDR3 size: 15 residues. CDR3 loop: CASSLVARGDTEAFF. The CDR3 DNA reads as TGTGCCAGCAGCTTGGTGGCCCGGGGTGACACTGAAGCTTTCTTT.

The chain carries TRBV5-6 and TRBJ2-1; possibly TRBD2 for D (6 bases). The germline V gene encodes CDR1 SGHDT and CDR2 YYEEEE. Trimming left V 4 bases short and J 6 bases short, with 17 bases between. The CDR3 is 15 residues long. CDR3 coding DNA: TGTGCCAGCAGCCCCTGGAGGGTAGGAGGCAATGAGCAGTTCTTC. It translates to CASSPWRVGGNEQFF. Together with reference TRBV5-6 and TRBJ2-1, the CDR3 gives the full variable domain: DAGVTQSPTHLIKTRGQQVTLRCSPKSGHDTVSWYQQALGQGPQFIFQYYEEEERQRGNFPDRFSGHQFPNYSSELNVNALLLGDSALYLCASSPWRVGGNEQFFGPGTRLTVL.